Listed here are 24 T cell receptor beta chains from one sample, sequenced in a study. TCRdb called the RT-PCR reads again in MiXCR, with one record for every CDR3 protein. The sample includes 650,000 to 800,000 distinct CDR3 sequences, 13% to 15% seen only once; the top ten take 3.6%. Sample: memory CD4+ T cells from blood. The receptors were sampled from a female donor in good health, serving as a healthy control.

This CDR3 is CASSLDRFGGAGGRNEQFF. The CDR3 DNA reads as TGTGCCAGCAGCTTAGATCGCTTTGGGGGAGCGGGAGGTCGCAATGAGCAGTTCTTC. The rearrangement joins TRBV11-2 to TRBJ2-1; 9 bases agree with TRBD2. CDR1 is SGHAT and CDR2 is FQNNGV in the germline V gene. Unmatched junction bases numbered 15, after V lost 0 bases and J lost 6 bases. This CDR3 is built from 19 residues. The full variable domain, its missing parts supplied by reference TRBV11-2 and TRBJ2-1, is EAGVAQSPRYKIIEKRQSVAFWCNPISGHATLYWYQQILGQGPKLLIQFQNNGVVDDSQLPKDRFSAERLKGVDSTLKIQPAKLEDSAVYLCASSLDRFGGAGGRNEQFFGPGTRLTVL.

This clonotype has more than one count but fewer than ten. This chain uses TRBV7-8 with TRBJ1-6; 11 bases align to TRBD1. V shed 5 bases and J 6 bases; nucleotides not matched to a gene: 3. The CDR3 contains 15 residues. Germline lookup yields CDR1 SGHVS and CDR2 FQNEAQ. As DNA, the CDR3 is TGTGCCAGCAGCCGAGGACAGGGGGCTAATTCACCCCTCCACTTT. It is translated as CASSRGQGANSPLHF.

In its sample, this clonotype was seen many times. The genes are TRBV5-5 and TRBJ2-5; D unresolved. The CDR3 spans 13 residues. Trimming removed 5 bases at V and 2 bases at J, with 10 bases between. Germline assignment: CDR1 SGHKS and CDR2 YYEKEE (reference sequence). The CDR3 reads CASSTVLQETQYF. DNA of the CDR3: TGTGCCAGCAGTACGGTGCTACAAGAGACCCAGTACTTC. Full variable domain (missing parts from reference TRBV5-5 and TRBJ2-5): DAGVTQSPTHLIKTRGQQVTLRCSPISGHKSVSWYQQVLGQGPQFIFQYYEKEERGRGNFPDRFSARQFPNYSSELNVNALLLGDSALYLCASSTVLQETQYFGPGTRLLVL.

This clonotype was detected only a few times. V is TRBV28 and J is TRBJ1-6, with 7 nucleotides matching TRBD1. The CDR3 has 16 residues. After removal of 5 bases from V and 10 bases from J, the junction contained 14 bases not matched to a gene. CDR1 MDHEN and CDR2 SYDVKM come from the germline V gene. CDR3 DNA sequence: TGTGCCAGCAGTATACTGCGAGGGGGCGCTTTATCACCCCTCCACTTT. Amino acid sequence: CASSILRGGALSPLHF.

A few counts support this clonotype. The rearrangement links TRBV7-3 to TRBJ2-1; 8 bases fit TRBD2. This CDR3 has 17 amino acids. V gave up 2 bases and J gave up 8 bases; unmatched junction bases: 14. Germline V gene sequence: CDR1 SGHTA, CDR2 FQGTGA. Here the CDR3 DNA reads TGTGCCAGCAGCTTATTCTCCAGCGGGAGAAGTTGGGATGAGCAGTTCTTC. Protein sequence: CASSLFSSGRSWDEQFF.

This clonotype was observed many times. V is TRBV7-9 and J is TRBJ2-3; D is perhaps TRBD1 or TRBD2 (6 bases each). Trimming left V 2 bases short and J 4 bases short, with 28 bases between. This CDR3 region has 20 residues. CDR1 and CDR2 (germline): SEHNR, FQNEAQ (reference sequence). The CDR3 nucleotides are TGTGCCAGCAGCTTACAACTTGGCCGCATGGGCTCGGGGGCCGCAGATACGCAGTATTTT. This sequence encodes CASSLQLGRMGSGAADTQYF.

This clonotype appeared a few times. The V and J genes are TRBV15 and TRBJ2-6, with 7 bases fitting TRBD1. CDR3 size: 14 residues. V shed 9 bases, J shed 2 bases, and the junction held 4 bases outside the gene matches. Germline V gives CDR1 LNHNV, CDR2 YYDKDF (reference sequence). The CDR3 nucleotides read TGTGCCACAGCTCAGGGGGCTGGGGCCAACGTCCTGACTTTC. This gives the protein CATAQGAGANVLTF.

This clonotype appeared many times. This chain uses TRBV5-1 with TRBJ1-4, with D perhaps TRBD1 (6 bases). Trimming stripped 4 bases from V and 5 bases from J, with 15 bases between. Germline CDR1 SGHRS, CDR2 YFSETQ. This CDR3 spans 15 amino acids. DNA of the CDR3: TGCGCCAGCAGCCACGAGGGGACACGGAATGAAAAACTGTTTTTT. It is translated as CASSHEGTRNEKLFF.

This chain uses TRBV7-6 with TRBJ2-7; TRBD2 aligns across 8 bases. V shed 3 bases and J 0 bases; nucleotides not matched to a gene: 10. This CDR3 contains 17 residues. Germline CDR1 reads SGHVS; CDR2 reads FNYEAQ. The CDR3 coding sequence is TGTGCCAGCAGCTTCGCACCGGGACTAGGTGGCTCCTACGAGCAGTACTTC. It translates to CASSFAPGLGGSYEQYF.

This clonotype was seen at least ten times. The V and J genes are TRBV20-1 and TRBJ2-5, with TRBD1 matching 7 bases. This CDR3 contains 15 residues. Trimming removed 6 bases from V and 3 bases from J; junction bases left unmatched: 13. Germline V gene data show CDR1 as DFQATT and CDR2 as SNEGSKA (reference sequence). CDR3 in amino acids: CSAPKSDRRKETQYF. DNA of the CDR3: TGCAGTGCCCCTAAATCGGACAGGAGAAAAGAGACCCAGTACTTC.

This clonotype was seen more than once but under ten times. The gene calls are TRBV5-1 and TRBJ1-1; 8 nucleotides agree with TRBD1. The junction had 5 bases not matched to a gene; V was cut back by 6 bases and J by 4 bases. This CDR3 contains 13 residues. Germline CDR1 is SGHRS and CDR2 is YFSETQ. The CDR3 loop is CASTKTGGTEAFF. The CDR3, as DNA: TGCGCCAGCACCAAAACAGGGGGCACTGAAGCTTTCTTT.

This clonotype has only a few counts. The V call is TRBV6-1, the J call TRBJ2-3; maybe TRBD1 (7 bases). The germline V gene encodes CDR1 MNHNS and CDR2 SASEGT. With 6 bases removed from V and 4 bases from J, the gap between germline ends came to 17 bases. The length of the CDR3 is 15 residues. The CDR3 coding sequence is TGTGCCAGCAGGGTCCAGGGGGGATATGCAGATACGCAGTATTTT. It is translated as CASRVQGGYADTQYF.

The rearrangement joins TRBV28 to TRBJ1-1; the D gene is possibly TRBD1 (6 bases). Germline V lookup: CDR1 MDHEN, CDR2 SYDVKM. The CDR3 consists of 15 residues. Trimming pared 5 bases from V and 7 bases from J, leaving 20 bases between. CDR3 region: CASSPPPGAFREAFF. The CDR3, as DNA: TGTGCCAGCAGTCCTCCCCCAGGGGCCTTTCGTGAAGCTTTCTTT.

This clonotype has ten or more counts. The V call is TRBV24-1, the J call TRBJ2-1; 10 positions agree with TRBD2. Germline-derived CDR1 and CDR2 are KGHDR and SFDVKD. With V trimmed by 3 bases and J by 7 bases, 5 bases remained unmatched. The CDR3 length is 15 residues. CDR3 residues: CATSDPSGRGNEQFF. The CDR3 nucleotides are TGTGCCACCAGTGATCCCAGCGGGAGGGGAAATGAGCAGTTCTTC.

The CDR3 DNA sequence: TGTGCCAGCAGTCCCCGGGACAAGGGGGTCTATGGCTACACCTTC. The encoded protein is CASSPRDKGVYGYTF. The genes are TRBV28 and TRBJ1-2, with a weak D call TRBD1 (6 bases). The V and J ends lost 5 bases and 4 bases respectively, with 17 bases between them. The CDR3 runs 15 residues. Looked up from germline, CDR1 is MDHEN and CDR2 is SYDVKM.

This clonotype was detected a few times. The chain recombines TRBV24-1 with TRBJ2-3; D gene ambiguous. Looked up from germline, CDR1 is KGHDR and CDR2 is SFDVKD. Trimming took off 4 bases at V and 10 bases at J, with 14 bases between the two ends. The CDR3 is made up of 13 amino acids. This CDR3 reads CATSEASLVSQYF. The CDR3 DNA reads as TGTGCCACCAGTGAGGCCTCCTTGGTCTCGCAGTATTTT.

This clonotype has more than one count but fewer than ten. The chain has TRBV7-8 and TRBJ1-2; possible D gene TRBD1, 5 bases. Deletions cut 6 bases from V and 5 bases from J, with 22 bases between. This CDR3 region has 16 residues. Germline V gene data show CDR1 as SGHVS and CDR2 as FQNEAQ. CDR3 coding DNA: TGTGCCAGCAGTTTAATGGGGACCACAATCAGTTATGGCTACACCTTC. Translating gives CASSLMGTTISYGYTF. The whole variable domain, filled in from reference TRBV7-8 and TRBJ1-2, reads GAGVSQSPRYKVAKRGQDVALRCDPISGHVSLFWYQQALGQGPEFLTYFQNEAQLDKSGLPSDRFFAERPEGSVSTLKIQRTQQEDSAVYLCASSLMGTTISYGYTFGSGTRLTVV.

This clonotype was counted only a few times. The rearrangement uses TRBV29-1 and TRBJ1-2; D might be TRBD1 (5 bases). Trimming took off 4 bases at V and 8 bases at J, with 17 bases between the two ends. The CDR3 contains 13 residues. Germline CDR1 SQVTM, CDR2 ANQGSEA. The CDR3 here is CSVVQGTVGGYTF. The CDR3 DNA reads TGCAGCGTTGTCCAGGGCACGGTCGGGGGCTACACCTTC.

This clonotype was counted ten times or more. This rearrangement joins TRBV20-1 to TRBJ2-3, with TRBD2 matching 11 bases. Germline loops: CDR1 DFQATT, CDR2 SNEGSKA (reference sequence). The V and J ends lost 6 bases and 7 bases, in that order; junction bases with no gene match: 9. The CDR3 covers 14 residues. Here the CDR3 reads CSATPLAGVNTQYF. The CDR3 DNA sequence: TGCAGTGCCACGCCACTAGCGGGAGTCAATACGCAGTATTTT.

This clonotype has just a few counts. The CDR3 region has the DNA TGTGCCAGCAGCCCAAGAGGGGGGCGACTCTACAATGAGCAGTTCTTC. Protein sequence: CASSPRGGRLYNEQFF. V and J are TRBV9 and TRBJ2-1; D could derive from TRBD1 or TRBD2 (6 bases each). The V gene lost 4 bases and the J gene lost 3 bases, with 17 bases spanning the gap. The CDR3 runs to 16 residues. Germline CDR1 reads SGDLS; CDR2 reads YYNGEE.

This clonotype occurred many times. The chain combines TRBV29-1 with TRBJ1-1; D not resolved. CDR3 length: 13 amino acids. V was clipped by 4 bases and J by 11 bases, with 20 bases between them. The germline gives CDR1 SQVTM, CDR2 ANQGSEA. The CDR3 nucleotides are TGCAGCGTTGTGTCCATGCGTGACCGTGACGCTTTCTTT. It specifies CSVVSMRDRDAFF.

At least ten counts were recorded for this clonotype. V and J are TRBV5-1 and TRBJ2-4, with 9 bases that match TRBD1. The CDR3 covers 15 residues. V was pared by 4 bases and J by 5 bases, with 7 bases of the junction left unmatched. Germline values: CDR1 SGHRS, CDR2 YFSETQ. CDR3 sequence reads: CASSQATGGENIQYF. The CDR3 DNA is TGCGCCAGCAGCCAAGCCACAGGGGGCGAAAACATTCAGTACTTC.

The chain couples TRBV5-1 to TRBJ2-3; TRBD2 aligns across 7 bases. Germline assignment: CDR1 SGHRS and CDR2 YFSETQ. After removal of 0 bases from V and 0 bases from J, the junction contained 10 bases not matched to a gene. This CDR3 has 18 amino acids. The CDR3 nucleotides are TGCGCCAGCAGCTTGGGCCGCGCGGGAGCCGGTAGCACAGATACGCAGTATTTT. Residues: CASSLGRAGAGSTDTQYF.

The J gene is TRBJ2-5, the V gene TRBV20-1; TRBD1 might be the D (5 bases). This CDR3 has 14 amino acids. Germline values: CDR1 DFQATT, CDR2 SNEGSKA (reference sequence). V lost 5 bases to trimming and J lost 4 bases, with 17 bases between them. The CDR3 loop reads CSAGDRIWGETQYF. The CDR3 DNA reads TGCAGTGCTGGTGACAGAATATGGGGAGAGACCCAGTACTTC.